The sequence of this TCR beta chain was determined in a study of blood T cell repertoires in COVID-19 (dated by TCRdb to the early 2020s). Regarding the complete study: The collaborator samples originated in the United States, Italy and Spain and spanned the acute and convalescent phases of COVID-19. The prospective study material was composed of cDNA or gDNA derived from T cells, B-cell-depleted T cells, or PBMCs. Deeply sampled blood TCRbeta repertoires from subjects exposed to, actively infected with, or recovered from COVID-19 were included in the dataset. The repertoires were released in a freely available public database meant as a resource for research on the immune response to SARS-CoV-2. The samples were drawn from two sources: the first 160 participants of the ongoing ImmuneRACE study, and over 950 subjects contributed by 6 global collaborators. A de-identified subject ID, COVID-19 status, age in years and sex were almost always included in the sample metadata. Where HLA class I and class II types were available, the types were taken from metadata supplied by the sample provider, not from assay-based typing.

Here is what the overall study found, with its caveats: The quantity of clinical and demographic metadata differed by source and by participant and was supplied without curation.

The CDR3, cysteine through phenylalanine, is 13 amino acids long. The only DNA kept is the CDR3, 39 bases in frame from the first base. For CDR1 and CDR2, the germline V gene lists KGHSH and LQKENI. The germline ends are 8 bases apart after V is trimmed by 3 bases and J by 4 bases. In the case of this clone: Which antigen it targets is not known. No qualities accompany the bases; no much larger clone lies one base away.

Each collaborating institution followed its own protocols to collect whole blood in K2EDTA tubes. Collaborator samples were shipped for TCRbeta analysis as frozen whole blood, isolated PBMCs, or DNA extracted from either sample type. TCRbeta CDR3 regions were amplified from genomic DNA by means of the immunoSEQ Assay, a bias-controlled multiplex PCR. The paper's data handling went like this. Nucleated cell counts per sample were estimated from amplification of reference gene primers within the assay. To quantify the absolute abundance of each unique TCRbeta CDR3 rearrangement, sequence reads were collapsed and filtered. For each sample, productive Simpson clonality was calculated as the square root of Simpson's diversity index across productive rearrangements. TCRdb carries this immuneACCESS record with in-frame sequences only. Its versions omit some clonotypes, under half of them owing to an unresolved V gene in the studies checked, with the rest unexplained. The V and J calls and clone size were taken over from that table, and D and trimming were inferred from the DNA. Present in this sample are 220,000 or so clones, approximately 80% of which were seen just once. The ten largest clones take up about 20% of the sample.

The receptor's source is a man aged 30 to 45 with active or convalescent COVID-19. This receptor chain uses TRBV18 and TRBJ2-3; 6 matching bases give a weak D call of TRBD1. Sequenced material: peripheral blood. The sequenced DNA: TGTGCCAGCTCACCCCAGGGGCCAGATACGCAGTATTTT. It is translated as CASSPQGPDTQYF.